A selection of T cell receptor beta chains follows, all from one sample in a study of human T cells and chemical hapten exposure. From the RACE reads, TCRdb called clonotypes with MiXCR, one entry per CDR3 protein. The table records about 120,000 distinct CDR3 sequences, roughly 15% of them present only once. The sequencing used whole blood, collected in connection with sensitization to the hapten diphenylcyclopropenone (DPC). The receptors shown here come from a man younger than 35 with alopecia areata. Some clones in this sample may be carry-over from other donors' samples. CDR3s include the opening cysteine and the closing phenylalanine or tryptophan. Fields, in order: J gene, clone size, V gene, D gene, CDR3 protein, CDR3 DNA. A D gene is named only where the DNA matches it firmly. Not every row has a clone size; where given, it reads once, few, many or a size class.

TRBJ2-2 | few | TRBV6-5 | TRBD1 | CASPDRDGTGELFF | TGTGCCAGTCCGGACAGGGACGGCACCGGGGAGCTGTTTTTT
TRBJ2-3 | - | TRBV6-6 | - | CASSYTPRDTQYF | TGTGCCAGCAGTTACACGCCCAGAGATACGCAGTATTTT
TRBJ2-3 | - | TRBV7-9 | - | CASSSPGGSDTQYF | TGTGCCAGCAGCTCCCCAGGGGGGAGCGATACGCAGTATTTT
TRBJ1-5 | - | TRBV4-3 | - | CASSQVPNQPQHF | TGCGCCAGCAGCCAAGTACCCAATCAGCCCCAGCATTTT
TRBJ2-3 | - | TRBV6-2/TRBV6-3 | - | CASRGDTDTQYF | TGTGCCAGCAGGGGGGACACAGATACGCAGTATTTT
TRBJ2-1 | few | TRBV2 | - | CASSPLDYSYNEQFF | TGTGCCAGCAGTCCTTTGGATTACTCCTACAATGAGCAGTTCTTC
TRBJ2-6 | - | TRBV11-2 | TRBD2 | CASSLLPPAGAGANVLTF | TGTGCCAGCAGCTTGCTCCCCCCGGCGGGGGCTGGGGCCAACGTCCTGACTTTC
TRBJ1-5 | few | TRBV28 | - | CASMGYSNQPQHF | TGTGCCAGCATGGGATATAGCAATCAGCCCCAGCATTTT
TRBJ1-6 | few | TRBV6-5 | TRBD1 | CASSPSPGTGESSPLHF | TGTGCCAGCAGCCCGTCTCCTGGGACAGGGGAAAGTTCACCCCTCCACTTT
TRBJ2-2 | - | TRBV10-1 | TRBD1 | CASSPDRDTGELFF | TGCGCCAGCAGTCCGGACAGGGACACCGGGGAGCTGTTTTTT
TRBJ2-1 | - | TRBV7-9 | TRBD2 | CASSLLGGNYNEQFF | TGTGCCAGCAGCTTACTGGGGGGGAACTACAATGAGCAGTTCTTC
TRBJ1-5 | many | TRBV6-1 | - | CASSELGGNQPQHF | TGTGCCAGCAGTGAGTTAGGGGGCAATCAGCCCCAGCATTTT
TRBJ2-5 | - | TRBV4-1 | - | CASSRFGYQETQYF | TGCGCCAGCAGCCGCTTCGGGTACCAAGAGACCCAGTACTTC
TRBJ2-6 | - | TRBV10-2 | - | CASSAQGANVLTF | TGCGCCAGCAGTGCCCAGGGGGCCAACGTCCTGACTTTC
TRBJ2-5 | - | TRBV2 | TRBD2 | CASSGIAGNQETQYF | TGTGCCAGCAGTGGGATAGCGGGCAACCAAGAGACCCAGTACTTC
TRBJ1-6 | few | TRBV6-5 | - | CASTLFRNSPLHF | TGTGCCAGCACCCTATTCAGGAATTCACCCCTCCACTTT
TRBJ2-6 | few | TRBV6-2/TRBV6-3 | - | CASSYIVRAGGPSGANVLTF | TGTGCCAGCAGTTACATCGTTCGGGCAGGGGGGCCCTCTGGGGCCAACGTCCTGACTTTC
TRBJ2-5 | - | TRBV14 | - | CASSRGGETQYF | TGTGCCAGCAGCCGCGGCGGGGAGACCCAGTACTTC
TRBJ2-1 | - | TRBV28 | TRBD1 | CASSSQITTRDRIFNEQFF | TGTGCCAGCAGTTCACAAATTACAACCCGGGACAGGATTTTCAATGAGCAGTTCTTC
TRBJ1-1 | few | TRBV7-2 | - | CASSLPDSHLENTEAFF | TGTGCCAGCAGCTTACCCGACAGTCACCTCGAGAACACTGAAGCTTTCTTT
TRBJ1-1 | - | TRBV10-3 | - | CAISESWAAFF | TGTGCCATCAGTGAGTCGTGGGCCGCTTTCTTT
TRBJ1-4 | many | TRBV29-1 | - | CSATDPEGEKLFF | TGCAGCGCTACGGATCCCGAGGGCGAAAAACTGTTTTTT
TRBJ2-7 | few | TRBV6-2/TRBV6-3 | - | CASSWAYEQYF | TGTGCCAGCAGTTGGGCCTACGAGCAGTACTTC
TRBJ1-2 | few | TRBV6-5 | - | CASSYEGSYGYTF | TGTGCCAGCAGTTACGAGGGCAGCTATGGCTACACCTTC
TRBJ1-5 | - | TRBV7-2 | - | CASSLALYNQPQHF | TGTGCCAGCAGCTTAGCCCTGTACAATCAGCCCCAGCATTTT
TRBJ2-1 | many | TRBV11-2 | - | CASSFSPPPREQFF | TGTGCCAGCAGCTTCTCTCCTCCTCCAAGGGAGCAGTTCTTC
TRBJ1-1 | - | TRBV7-2 | TRBD1 | CASSLATGEGYAFF | TGTGCCAGCAGCTTAGCTACAGGGGAGGGGTATGCTTTCTTT
TRBJ2-1 | few | TRBV10-2 | TRBD1 | CASSEYRGIGEQFF | TGCGCCAGCAGTGAGTACAGGGGGATCGGTGAGCAGTTCTTC
TRBJ2-2 | - | TRBV7-9 | - | CASPNPENANTGELFF | TGTGCCAGCCCTAACCCGGAAAACGCGAACACCGGGGAGCTGTTTTTT
TRBJ2-1 | few | TRBV5-1 | - | CASKMGASYNEQFF | TGCGCCAGCAAGATGGGGGCATCCTACAATGAGCAGTTCTTC
TRBJ2-4 | - | TRBV29-1 | TRBD1 | CSAGTGKNIQYF | TGCAGCGCCGGGACAGGCAAAAACATTCAGTACTTC
TRBJ2-2 | few | TRBV10-3 | TRBD2 | CATLDSGGATGELFF | TGTGCCACCCTCGATAGCGGGGGGGCCACCGGGGAGCTGTTTTTT
TRBJ2-3 | - | TRBV28 | - | CASTGITDTQYF | TGTGCCAGCACTGGGATCACAGATACGCAGTATTTT
TRBJ2-5 | - | TRBV5-4 | TRBD1 | CASSFDRGNQETQYF | TGTGCCAGCAGCTTCGACAGGGGGAACCAAGAGACCCAGTACTTC
TRBJ2-3 | - | TRBV6-2/TRBV6-3 | TRBD2 | CASSYSGGAADTQYF | TGTGCCAGCAGTTACAGCGGGGGGGCCGCGGATACGCAGTATTTT
TRBJ2-7 | few | TRBV20-1 | TRBD2 | CSAPGGGTTEQYF | TGCAGTGCACCAGGCGGGGGGACGACCGAGCAGTACTTC
TRBJ2-2 | few | TRBV2 | TRBD1 | CASSEGTGVTGELFF | TGTGCCAGCAGTGAAGGGACAGGGGTCACCGGGGAGCTGTTTTTT
TRBJ1-1 | few | TRBV16 | TRBD1 | CASSQLDREAFF | TGTGCCAGCAGCCAACTGGACAGGGAAGCTTTCTTT
TRBJ2-1 | few | TRBV7-6 | - | CASSSPPWGEQFF | TGTGCCAGCAGCTCCCCCCCGTGGGGTGAGCAGTTCTTC
TRBJ1-6 | - | TRBV18 | - | CASSQARQWPNSPLHF | TGTGCCAGCTCACAAGCGCGACAGTGGCCTAATTCACCCCTCCACTTT
TRBJ2-7 | few | TRBV5-4 | - | CASSNSGDPYEQYF | TGTGCCAGCAGCAACTCCGGCGACCCCTACGAGCAGTACTTC
TRBJ2-3 | - | TRBV18 | TRBD1 | CASSPGTGTTDTQYF | TGTGCCAGCTCACCTGGGACAGGAACCACAGATACGCAGTATTTT
TRBJ1-6 | many | TRBV25-1 | - | CASSGPGNSPLHF | TGTGCCAGCAGTGGACCCGGTAATTCACCCCTCCACTTT
TRBJ2-7 | - | TRBV3-1 | TRBD2 | CASSSRLAGVYEQYF | TGTGCCAGCAGCTCCCGACTAGCGGGGGTCTACGAGCAGTACTTC
TRBJ1-2 | many | TRBV6-6 | TRBD1 | CASSYGDRNYGYTF | TGTGCCAGCAGTTACGGGGACAGGAACTATGGCTACACCTTC
TRBJ1-1 | - | TRBV6-1 | - | CASSERMAGSGLRAFF | TGTGCCAGCAGTGAAAGGATGGCAGGTTCGGGCCTGAGGGCTTTCTTT
TRBJ2-5 | - | TRBV28 | - | CASTGWREEPAQYF | TGTGCCAGCACTGGGTGGAGGGAGGAACCGGCCCAGTACTTC
TRBJ1-5 | - | TRBV9 | - | CASSVAGDQPQHF | TGTGCCAGCAGCGTAGCAGGAGACCAGCCCCAGCATTTT
TRBJ1-1 | few | TRBV27 | TRBD1 | CASSPGTGDNTEAFF | TGTGCCAGCAGCCCCGGGACAGGCGATAACACTGAAGCTTTCTTT
TRBJ1-5 | few | TRBV6-2/TRBV6-3 | - | CASSLQGSLSNQPQHF | TGTGCCAGCAGTTTGCAGGGAAGTCTGAGCAATCAGCCCCAGCATTTT
TRBJ1-5 | many | TRBV5-5 | - | CASSLAGQQGPQHF | TGTGCCAGCAGCTTGGCAGGGCAGCAAGGGCCCCAGCATTTT
TRBJ2-2 | few | TRBV11-2 | TRBD2 | CASSPRGGPAGELFF | TGTGCCAGCAGCCCTCGGGGGGGCCCGGCCGGGGAGCTGTTTTTT